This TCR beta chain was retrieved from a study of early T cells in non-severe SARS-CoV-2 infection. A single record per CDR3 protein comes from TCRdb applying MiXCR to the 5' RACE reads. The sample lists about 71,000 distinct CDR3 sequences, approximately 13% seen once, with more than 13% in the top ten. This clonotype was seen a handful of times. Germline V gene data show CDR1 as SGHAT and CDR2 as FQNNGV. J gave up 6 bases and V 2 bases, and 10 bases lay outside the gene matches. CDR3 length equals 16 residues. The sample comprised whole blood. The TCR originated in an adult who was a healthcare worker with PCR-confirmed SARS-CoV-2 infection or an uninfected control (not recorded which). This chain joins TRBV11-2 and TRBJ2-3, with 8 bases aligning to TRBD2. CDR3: CASSLSRGAMPDTQYF. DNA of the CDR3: TGTGCCAGCAGCTTATCGCGGGGGGCGATGCCGGATACGCAGTATTTT.